The next 29 T cell receptor beta chains were all read from a single sample in a study of blood T cell repertoires in COVID-19. Sequencing was performed with immunoSEQ multiplex PCR; in TCRdb, only in-frame clones are kept and a portion is missing. The table has some 42,000 clones, 85% seen once. The sample comprised peripheral blood. These receptor sequences come from a man aged 50-60 years with active COVID-19.

The rearrangement joins TRBV9 to TRBJ2-3; TRBD2 matches at 7 bases. V lost 4 bases to trimming and J lost 4 bases; unmatched junction nucleotides: 15. The CDR3 sequence is 17 residues long. Germline loops: CDR1 SGDLS, CDR2 YYNGEE. This CDR3 reads CASSPPSGREWADTQYF. CDR3 DNA: TGTGCCAGCAGCCCCCCTTCCGGGCGGGAGTGGGCAGATACGCAGTATTTT.

CDR3 loop: CATSPGLAGGLGYNEQFF. The CDR3 region has the DNA TGTGCCACCAGCCCGGGACTAGCGGGAGGGCTCGGCTACAATGAGCAGTTCTTC. V usage is TRBV24-1 and J usage is TRBJ2-1; 16 bases map to TRBD2. This CDR3 contains 18 residues. V shed 7 bases, J shed 3 bases, and the junction held 8 bases outside the gene matches. Germline CDR1 KGHDR, CDR2 SFDVKD.

This clone has a handful of counts. The chain combines TRBV2 with TRBJ2-7; 10 positions agree with TRBD2. This CDR3 contains 14 residues. In germline, CDR1 is SNHLY, CDR2 FYNNEI. The junction had 3 bases not matched to a gene; V was cut back by 5 bases and J by 2 bases. As DNA, the CDR3 is TGTGCCAGCAGTAGGACTAGCGGTCCCTACGAGCAGTACTTC. Encoded protein: CASSRTSGPYEQYF. The complete variable domain, with remaining parts taken from reference TRBV2 and TRBJ2-7, reads EPEVTQTPSHQVTQMGQEVILRCVPISNHLYFYWYRQILGQKVEFLVSFYNNEISEKSEIFDDQFSVERPDGSNFTLKIRSTKLEDSAMYFCASSRTSGPYEQYFGPGTRLTVT.

This chain uses TRBV5-5 with TRBJ1-4; TRBD1 aligns across 8 bases. The CDR3 has 15 residues. V shed 7 bases, J shed 1 base, and the junction held 6 bases outside the gene matches. CDR1 and CDR2 (germline): SGHKS, YYEKEE (reference sequence). The CDR3 DNA reads as TGTGCCAGCGGCGGACAGGGTCGAACTAATGAAAAACTGTTTTTT. This sequence encodes CASGGQGRTNEKLFF.

The chain is built from TRBV5-1 and TRBJ2-7; TRBD1 aligns across 11 bases. From germline, CDR1 is SGHRS and CDR2 YFSETQ. The CDR3 extends over 15 amino acids. J lost 3 bases, V lost 3 bases, and 5 bases had no gene match. The CDR3 reads CASSYTGQGVYEQYF. CDR3 in DNA: TGCGCCAGCAGCTATACGGGACAGGGGGTCTACGAGCAGTACTTC.

This chain links TRBV6-2 or TRBV6-3 with TRBJ1-2, with TRBD1 identical over 9 bases. V lost 4 bases and J lost 9; bases outside the gene matches: 9. CDR1 and CDR2 (germline): MNHEY, SVGEGT. CDR3 length: 14 amino acids. The CDR3 nucleotides read TGTGCCAGCAGTTTCCGGGACAGGGTGATTCGCTACACCTTC. This codes for CASSFRDRVIRYTF.

The V call is TRBV15, the J call TRBJ1-2; 7 nucleotides align to TRBD1. CDR1 is LNHNV, CDR2 YYDKDF, per germline (reference sequence). This CDR3 has 14 residues. V shed 2 bases and J 5 bases; nucleotides not matched to a gene: 5. The CDR3 here is CATSRTGQIYGYTF. The DNA for the CDR3 is TGTGCCACCAGCAGAACGGGACAGATTTATGGCTACACCTTC.

A remark on this clone: In the same sample, other DNA sequences code for this CDR3. The genes are TRBV18 and TRBJ2-3; D is uncertain. The germline V gene has CDR1 KGHSH and CDR2 LQKENI. V was shortened by 3 bases and J by 2 bases, with 6 bases between the two germline ends. CDR3 length equals 13 residues. The CDR3 DNA sequence: TGTGCCAGCTCACCCTCCCTCACAGATACGCAGTATTTT. This sequence encodes CASSPSLTDTQYF.

The chain is built from TRBV5-1 and TRBJ2-7, with D maybe TRBD1 (6 bases). The CDR3 loop spans 15 amino acids. Trimming took 1 base from V and 3 from J, leaving 14 bases between them. Germline loops: CDR1 SGHRS, CDR2 YFSETQ. CDR3 DNA: TGCGCCAGCAGCTTGAATAGTCAAGGGGGCTACGAGCAGTACTTC. It encodes CASSLNSQGGYEQYF.

This clone occurred a few times. The V and J genes are TRBV7-7 and TRBJ1-5, with 8 bases lining up with TRBD1. The CDR3 totals 21 residues. Germline lookup yields CDR1 SSHAT and CDR2 FNYEAQ (reference sequence). J lost 0 bases, V lost 5 bases, and 21 bases had no gene match. The CDR3 loop is CASSQGQGQGESLYSNQPQHF. Written as DNA, the CDR3 is TGTGCCAGCAGCCAAGGACAGGGTCAAGGGGAAAGTCTTTATAGCAATCAGCCCCAGCATTTT.

The rearrangement links TRBV19 to TRBJ2-7, with TRBD1 as a possible D gene (7 bases). The CDR3 is 16 residues long. Trimming stripped 2 bases from V and 2 bases from J, with 16 bases between. Germline V CDR1 and CDR2: LNHDA, SQIVND (reference sequence). This CDR3 reads CASSISLGGGPYEQYF. The DNA for the CDR3 is TGTGCCAGTAGTATAAGTTTAGGAGGGGGCCCCTACGAGCAGTACTTC. Looking up the rest from reference TRBV19 and TRBJ2-7 gives the full variable domain: DGGITQSPKYLFRKEGQNVTLSCEQNLNHDAMYWYRQDPGQGLRLIYYSQIVNDFQKGDIAEGYSVSREKKESFPLTVTSAQKNPTAFYLCASSISLGGGPYEQYFGPGTRLTVT.

The V call is TRBV7-8, the J call TRBJ1-1; D gene ambiguous. CDR1 and CDR2 (germline): SGHVS, FQNEAQ. Trimming took off 1 base at V and 1 base at J, with 10 bases between the two ends. The CDR3 consists of 15 residues. For the CDR3, the DNA is TGTGCCAGCAGCTTAGACGAACAGAGGAACACTGAAGCTTTCTTT. This codes for CASSLDEQRNTEAFF.

V usage is TRBV15 and J usage is TRBJ1-1; D uncertain. This CDR3 spans 13 amino acids. Trimming shortened V by 3 bases and J by 1 base, and 6 bases separated the two germline ends. Germline assignment: CDR1 LNHNV and CDR2 YYDKDF (reference sequence). The CDR3 loop is CATSRSGNTEAFF. In nucleotides, the CDR3 is TGTGCCACCAGCAGGTCCGGGAACACTGAAGCTTTCTTT.

This sequence joins TRBV7-2 and TRBJ2-1; 8 positions agree with TRBD2. Germline CDR1 SGHTA, CDR2 FQGNSA. The length of the CDR3 is 15 residues. Trimming took 0 bases from V and 4 from J; bases not matched to a gene: 2. The CDR3 nucleotides read TGTGCCAGCAGCTTAGCTAGCGGGGTTTACAATGAGCAGTTCTTC. It yields the protein CASSLASGVYNEQFF.

The CDR3, as DNA: TGTGCCAGCAGCCCGCTTTGGGAGCGGGAGCAGTACTTC. Its translation: CASSPLWEREQYF. The genes are TRBV11-2 and TRBJ2-7; D is possibly TRBD2 (5 bases). Trimming pared 5 bases from V and 7 bases from J, leaving 15 bases between. Germline-derived CDR1 and CDR2 are SGHAT and FQNNGV. The CDR3 consists of 13 residues.

This chain connects TRBV20-1 to TRBJ1-2; no firm D call. Germline CDR1 reads DFQATT; CDR2 reads SNEGSKA (reference sequence). The CDR3 is made up of 11 amino acids. The ends were cut back, 2 bases at V and 8 bases at J, with 9 bases in the middle. CDR3 in DNA: TGCAGTGCTAGAAGTCGGTGGGGCTACACCTTC. This codes for CSARSRWGYTF.

The chain is built from TRBV3-1 (or the pseudogene TRBV3-2) and TRBJ2-7, with a possible D match to TRBD2 (5 bases). Trimming cost V 4 bases and J 0 bases, with 13 bases left between them. This CDR3 spans 15 amino acids. The germline gives CDR1 LGHDT, CDR2 YNNKEL (reference sequence). DNA of the CDR3: TGTGCCAGCAGCCGCCCGGGAACCCGCTCCTACGAGCAGTACTTC. It translates to CASSRPGTRSYEQYF.

The chain combines TRBV3-1 (or the pseudogene TRBV3-2) with TRBJ2-5, with D possibly matching TRBD1 (5 bases). Trimming took off 8 bases at V and 1 base at J, with 11 bases between the two ends. The CDR3 covers 13 residues. Germline V gene data show CDR1 as LGHDT and CDR2 as YNNKEL (reference sequence). The CDR3: CASPGTGQETQYF. The CDR3 DNA is TGTGCCAGCCCTGGAACAGGCCAAGAGACCCAGTACTTC.

The gene calls are TRBV3-1 (or the pseudogene TRBV3-2) and TRBJ2-1; D not resolved. Germline V gives CDR1 LGHDT, CDR2 YNNKEL (reference sequence). CDR3 length: 15 residues. Trimming took off 3 bases at V and 0 bases at J, with 9 bases between the two ends. CDR3 amino acids: CASSQQRPSYNEQFF. CDR3 coding DNA: TGTGCCAGCAGCCAGCAGAGGCCCTCCTACAATGAGCAGTTCTTC.

V and J are TRBV6-5 and TRBJ2-7; D is unclear. Germline V gene sequence: CDR1 MNHEY, CDR2 SVGAGI. Trimming left V 4 bases short and J 1 base short, with 8 bases between. This CDR3 is built from 13 residues. CDR3 loop: CASSSPRSYEQYF. DNA of the CDR3: TGTGCCAGCAGTTCCCCTAGATCCTACGAGCAGTACTTC.

This clone appeared once. The rearrangement links TRBV6-5 to TRBJ1-1; D is perhaps TRBD1 (5 bases). CDR3 length: 15 residues. V was pared by 7 bases and J by 5 bases, with 20 bases between. Germline CDR1 and CDR2: MNHEY and SVGAGI. The CDR3 bases are TGTGCCAGCACTGCGCGGGTGGGGGGTTGGACTGAAGCTTTCTTT. This codes for CASTARVGGWTEAFF.

Here the CDR3 DNA reads TGTGCCAGCAGTAGGGGACTAGCGGGGGGACAAGAGACCCAGTACTTC. Translated, it gives CASSRGLAGGQETQYF. V is TRBV5-4 and J is TRBJ2-5; 15 bases are shared with TRBD2. Germline CDR1 reads SGHNT; CDR2 reads YYREEE (reference sequence). CDR3 length: 16 residues. V trimming: 5 bases; J trimming: 2 bases; junction bases outside the gene matches: 4.

The genes are TRBV6-5 and TRBJ2-2; no definite D call. Germline CDR1 MNHEY, CDR2 SVGAGI. The length of the CDR3 is 14 residues. V dropped 2 bases and J dropped 4 bases, with 8 bases sitting between them. For the CDR3, the DNA is TGTGCCAGCAGTTACCTCATCGGCACCGGGGAGCTGTTTTTT. This encodes CASSYLIGTGELFF.

The V call is TRBV5-1, the J call TRBJ2-3; D may be TRBD1 (5 bases). Trimming took 4 bases from V and 0 from J, leaving 6 bases between them. The CDR3 has 13 residues. Germline-derived CDR1 and CDR2 are SGHRS and YFSETQ. This chain's CDR3 is CASSRQSTDTQYF. CDR3 nucleotide sequence: TGCGCCAGCAGCCGACAGAGCACAGATACGCAGTATTTT.

The CDR3 nucleotides are TGTGCCAGCAGCCAAAATGCCAGGAACTACGAGCAGTACTTC. This gives the protein CASSQNARNYEQYF. J is TRBJ2-7 and V is TRBV3-1 (or the pseudogene TRBV3-2), with D unresolved. Trimming cost V 2 bases and J 3 bases, with 11 bases left between them. The germline gives CDR1 LGHDT, CDR2 YNNKEL (reference sequence). This CDR3 has 14 amino acids.

The chain combines TRBV29-1 with TRBJ2-5; 8 bases match TRBD2. Per germline, CDR1 SQVTM and CDR2 ANQGSEA. The CDR3 spans 14 residues. V dropped 3 bases and J dropped 5; count of bases not matched to a gene: 8. The CDR3, as DNA: TGCAGCGTTGAGGACGCGGGGGGCTTGGAGACCCAGTACTTC. Its translation: CSVEDAGGLETQYF.

The V gene is TRBV7-2, the J gene TRBJ1-5, with D possibly being TRBD1 (5 bases). Trimming left V 0 bases short and J 0 bases short, with 12 bases between. This CDR3 comprises 17 residues. Germline V gene lookup returns CDR1 SGHTA and CDR2 FQGNSA. Here the CDR3 reads CASSLAGGEGSNQPQHF. CDR3 DNA: TGTGCCAGCAGCTTAGCGGGGGGGGAGGGTAGCAATCAGCCCCAGCATTTT.

Only a few counts were recorded for this clone. The gene calls are TRBV27 and TRBJ1-2, with TRBD1 matching 10 bases. The CDR3 sequence is 15 residues long. V was clipped by 4 bases and J by 4 bases; unmatched bases: 6. Germline V gene sequence: CDR1 MNHEY, CDR2 SMNVEV (reference sequence). The CDR3 DNA reads as TGTGCCAGCAGTTCACGACAGGGGGCGGTCTATGGCTACACCTTC. Encoded protein: CASSSRQGAVYGYTF.

This chain links TRBV5-8 with TRBJ1-5; possibly TRBD1 for D (5 bases). V lost 0 bases, J lost 6 bases, and 10 bases lay in between. This CDR3 comprises 14 residues. In germline, CDR1 is SGHTS, CDR2 YDEGEE. CDR3 sequence (DNA): TGTGCCAGCAGCTTGGTATCCAGGGTTCAGCCCCAGCATTTT. This encodes CASSLVSRVQPQHF.